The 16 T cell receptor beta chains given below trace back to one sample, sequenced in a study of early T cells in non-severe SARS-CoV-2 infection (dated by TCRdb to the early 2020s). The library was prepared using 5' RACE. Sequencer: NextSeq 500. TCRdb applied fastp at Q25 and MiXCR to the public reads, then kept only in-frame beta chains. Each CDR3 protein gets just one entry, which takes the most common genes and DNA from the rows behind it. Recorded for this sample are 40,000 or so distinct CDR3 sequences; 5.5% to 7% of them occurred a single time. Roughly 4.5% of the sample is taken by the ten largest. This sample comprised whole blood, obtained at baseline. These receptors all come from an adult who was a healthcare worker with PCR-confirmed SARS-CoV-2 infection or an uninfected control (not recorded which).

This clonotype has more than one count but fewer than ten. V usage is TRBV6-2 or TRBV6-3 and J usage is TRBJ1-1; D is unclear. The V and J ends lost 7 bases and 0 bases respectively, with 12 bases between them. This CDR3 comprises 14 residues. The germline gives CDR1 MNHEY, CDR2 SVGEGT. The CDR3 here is CASIKGRVNTEAFF. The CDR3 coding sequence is TGTGCCAGCATCAAGGGCCGGGTGAACACTGAAGCTTTCTTT.

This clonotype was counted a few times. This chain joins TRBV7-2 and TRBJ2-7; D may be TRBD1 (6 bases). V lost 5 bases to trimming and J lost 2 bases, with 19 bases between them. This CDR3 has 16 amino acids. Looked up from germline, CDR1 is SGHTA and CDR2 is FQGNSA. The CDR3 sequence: CASSTKGAGVTYEQYF. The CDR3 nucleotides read TGTGCCAGCAGCACCAAAGGAGCAGGGGTGACCTACGAGCAGTACTTC.

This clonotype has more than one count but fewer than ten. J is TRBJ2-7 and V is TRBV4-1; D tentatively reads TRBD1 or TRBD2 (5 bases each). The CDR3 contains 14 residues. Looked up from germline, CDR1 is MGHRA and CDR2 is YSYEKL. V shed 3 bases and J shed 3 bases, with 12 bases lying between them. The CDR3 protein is CASSHRDGHYEQYF. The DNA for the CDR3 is TGCGCCAGCAGCCACCGGGACGGTCACTACGAGCAGTACTTC.

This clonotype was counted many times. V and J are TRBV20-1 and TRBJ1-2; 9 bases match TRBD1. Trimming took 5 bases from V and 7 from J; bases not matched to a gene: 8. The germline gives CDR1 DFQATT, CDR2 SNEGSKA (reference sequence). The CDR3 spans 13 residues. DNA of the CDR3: TGCAGTGCTCCACGGGACAGGGTCCGTGGCTACACCTTC. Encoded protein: CSAPRDRVRGYTF.

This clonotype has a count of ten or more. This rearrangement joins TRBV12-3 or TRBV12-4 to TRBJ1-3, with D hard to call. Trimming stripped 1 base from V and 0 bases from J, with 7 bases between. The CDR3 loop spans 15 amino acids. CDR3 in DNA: TGTGCCAGCAGTTTAGAGGGCCGCTCTGGAAACACCATATATTTT. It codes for CASSLEGRSGNTIYF.

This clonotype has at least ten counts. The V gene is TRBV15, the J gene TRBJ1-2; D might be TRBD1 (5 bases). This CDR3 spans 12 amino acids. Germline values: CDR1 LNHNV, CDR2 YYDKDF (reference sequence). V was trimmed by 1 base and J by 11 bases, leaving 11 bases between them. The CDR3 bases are TGTGCCACCAGCAGAGTGGGGCGAGAGTACACCTTC. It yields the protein CATSRVGREYTF.

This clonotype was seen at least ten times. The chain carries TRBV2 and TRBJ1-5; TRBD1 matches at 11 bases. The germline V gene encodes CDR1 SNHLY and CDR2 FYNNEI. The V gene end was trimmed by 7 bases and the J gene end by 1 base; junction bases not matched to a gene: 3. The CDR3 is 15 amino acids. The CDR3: CASIGQGASNQPQHF. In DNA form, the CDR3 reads TGTGCCAGCATCGGACAGGGGGCGAGCAATCAGCCCCAGCATTTT.

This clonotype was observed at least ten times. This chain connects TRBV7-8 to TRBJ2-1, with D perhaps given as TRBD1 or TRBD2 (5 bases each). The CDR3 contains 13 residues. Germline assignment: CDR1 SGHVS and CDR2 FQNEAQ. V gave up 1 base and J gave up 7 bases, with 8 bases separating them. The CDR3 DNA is TGTGCCAGCAGCTTAGGGGGGAGAAATGAGCAGTTCTTC. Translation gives CASSLGGRNEQFF.

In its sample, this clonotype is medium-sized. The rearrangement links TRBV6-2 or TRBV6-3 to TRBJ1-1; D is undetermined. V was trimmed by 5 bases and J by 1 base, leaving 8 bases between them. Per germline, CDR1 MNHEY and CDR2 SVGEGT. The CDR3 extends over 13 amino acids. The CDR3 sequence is CASSLLRNTEAFF. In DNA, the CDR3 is TGTGCCAGCAGTCTCCTCCGGAACACTGAAGCTTTCTTT.

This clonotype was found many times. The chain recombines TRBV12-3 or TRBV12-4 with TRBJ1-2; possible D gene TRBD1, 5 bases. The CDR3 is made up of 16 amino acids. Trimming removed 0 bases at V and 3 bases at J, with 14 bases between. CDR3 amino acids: CASSLAQTQGDYGYTF. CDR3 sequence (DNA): TGTGCCAGCAGTTTAGCGCAGACTCAGGGCGACTATGGCTACACCTTC.

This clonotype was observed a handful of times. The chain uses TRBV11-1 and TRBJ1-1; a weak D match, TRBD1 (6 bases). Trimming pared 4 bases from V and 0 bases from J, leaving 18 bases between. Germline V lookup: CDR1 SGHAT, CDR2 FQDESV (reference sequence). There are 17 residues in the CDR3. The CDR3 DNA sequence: TGTGCCAGCAGCTATGGGACATCCACGAGCTTGAACACTGAAGCTTTCTTT. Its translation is CASSYGTSTSLNTEAFF.

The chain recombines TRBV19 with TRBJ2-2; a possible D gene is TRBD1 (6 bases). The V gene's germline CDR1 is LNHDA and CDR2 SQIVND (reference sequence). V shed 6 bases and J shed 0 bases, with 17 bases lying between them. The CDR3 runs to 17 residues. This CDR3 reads CASSSPTGFANTGELFF. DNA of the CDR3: TGTGCCAGTAGCTCTCCCACAGGGTTCGCGAACACCGGGGAGCTGTTTTTT.

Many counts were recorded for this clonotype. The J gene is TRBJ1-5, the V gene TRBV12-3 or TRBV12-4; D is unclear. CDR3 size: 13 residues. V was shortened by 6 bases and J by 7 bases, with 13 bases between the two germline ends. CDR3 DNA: TGTGCCAGCAGCCTCAACCGAGTCCAGCCCCAGCATTTT. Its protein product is CASSLNRVQPQHF.

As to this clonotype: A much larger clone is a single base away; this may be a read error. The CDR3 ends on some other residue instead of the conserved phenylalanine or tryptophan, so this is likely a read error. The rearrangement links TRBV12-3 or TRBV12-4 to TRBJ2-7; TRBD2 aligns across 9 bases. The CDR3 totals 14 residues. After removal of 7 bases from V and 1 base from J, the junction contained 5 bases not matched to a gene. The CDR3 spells CASTGAGGSYEQYS. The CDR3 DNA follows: TGTGCCAGCACTGGGGCGGGAGGGTCCTACGAGCAGTACTCC.

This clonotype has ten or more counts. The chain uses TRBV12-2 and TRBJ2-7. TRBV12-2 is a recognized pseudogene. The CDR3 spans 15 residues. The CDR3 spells CASRLTRKQPYEQYF. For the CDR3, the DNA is TGTGCAAGTCGCTTGACCCGAAAACAGCCCTACGAGCAGTACTTC.

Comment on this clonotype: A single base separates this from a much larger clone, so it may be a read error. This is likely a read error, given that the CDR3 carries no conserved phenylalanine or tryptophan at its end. Here the CDR3 reads CASSVGATRDYEQYS. The CDR3, as DNA: TGTGCCAGCAGCGTAGGGGCCACCCGGGACTACGAGCAGTACTCC. The chain is built from TRBV9 and TRBJ2-7; TRBD2 is a possible D gene (5 bases). The CDR3 loop spans 15 amino acids. Germline CDR1 and CDR2: SGDLS and YYNGEE. Trimming cost V 0 bases and J 3 bases, with 13 bases left between them.